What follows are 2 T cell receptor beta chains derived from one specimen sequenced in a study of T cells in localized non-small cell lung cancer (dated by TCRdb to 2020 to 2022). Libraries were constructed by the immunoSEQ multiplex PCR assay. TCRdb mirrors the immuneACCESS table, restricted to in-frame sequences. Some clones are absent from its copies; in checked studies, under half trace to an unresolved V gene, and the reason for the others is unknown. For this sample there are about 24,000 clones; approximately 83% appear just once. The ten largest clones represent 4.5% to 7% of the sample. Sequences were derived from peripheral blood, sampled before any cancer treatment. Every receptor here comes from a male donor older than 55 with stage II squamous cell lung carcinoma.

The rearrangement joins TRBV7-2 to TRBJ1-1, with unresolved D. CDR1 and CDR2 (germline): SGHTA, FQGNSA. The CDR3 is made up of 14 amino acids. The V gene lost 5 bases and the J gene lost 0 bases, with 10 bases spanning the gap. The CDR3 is CASSPQRMNTEAFF. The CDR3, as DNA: TGTGCCAGCAGCCCCCAAAGAATGAACACTGAAGCTTTCTTT.

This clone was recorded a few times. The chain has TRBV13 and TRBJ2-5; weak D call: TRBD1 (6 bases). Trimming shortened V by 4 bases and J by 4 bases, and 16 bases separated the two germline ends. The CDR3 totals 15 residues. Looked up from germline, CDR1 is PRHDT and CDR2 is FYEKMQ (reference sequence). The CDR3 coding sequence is TGTGCCAGCAGCTCCCGTCGGGACATGTCAGAGACCCAGTACTTC. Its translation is CASSSRRDMSETQYF.